The present entry profiles one TCR beta chain with its context. Antigen: not known. Grafts had their tissue processed, releasing intraepithelial and lamina propria lymphocytes. The V and J ends lost 6 bases and 7 bases, in that order; junction bases with no gene match: 20. CDR1 and CDR2 from the germline V gene are LNHDA and SQIVND (reference sequence). The CDR3 runs to 17 residues. The data derive from a study of graft-versus-host responses after intestinal transplantation. Background on the study: Recipients had multivisceral, liver-intestinal, or isolated intestinal transplants.

Produced via immunoSEQ multiplex PCR; TCRdb's table is partial and in-frame only. The table shows around 15,000 clones, with about 80% occurring only once. General study results and limits: Allografts of patients with graft-donor T cell macrochimerism showed high graft-versus-host to host-versus-graft clone ratios. Recipient marrow harbored GvH clones, some of which surfaced first in ileum or blood.

The TCR sequence derives from a human patient who received an intestinal transplant, so some T cells may come from the graft donor. The sample was ileum tissue, taken approximately 97 days after intestinal transplant. The V call is TRBV19, the J call TRBJ2-7, with 8 bases aligning to TRBD2. The CDR3 loop is CASSRKGLRLALQEQYF. Here the CDR3 DNA reads TGTGCCAGTAGCCGAAAGGGTTTGAGACTAGCGCTACAAGAGCAGTACTTC.